The clone carrying this T cell receptor beta chain was picked up many times. Antigen specificity is unknown. After removal of 1 base from V and 6 bases from J, the junction contained 3 bases not matched to a gene. The CDR3 sequence is 13 residues long. The germline V gene has CDR1 SQVTM and CDR2 ANQGSEA. This entry is derived from a study of blood T cells in healthy people across ages. In the study overall: Template switching captured about one barcoded beta molecule per two T cells. General study results and limits: Naive CD4+ cells and diversity were both higher in long-lived donors than in aged donors.

It was with a sample-barcoded 5' primer and a J-beta primer mix that a second PCR of roughly 7 to 12 cycles was run. Every cDNA was tagged by a template-switch adaptor with 12 random nucleotides. TCRdb itself ran the 5' RACE reads through MiXCR, one entry per CDR3 protein. Of 790,000 or so distinct CDR3 sequences in the sample, about 46% were seen once. Every sample gave at least 5 micrograms of total RNA when it was extracted. This TCR derives from a man of 80 years or more in good health. This chain uses TRBV29-1 with TRBJ2-3; 8 positions match TRBD2. The sequenced material came from blood. The DNA of the CDR3 is TGCAGCGTTGAAGGAGCGGGGGTGGATACGCAGTATTTT. Its protein is CSVEGAGVDTQYF.